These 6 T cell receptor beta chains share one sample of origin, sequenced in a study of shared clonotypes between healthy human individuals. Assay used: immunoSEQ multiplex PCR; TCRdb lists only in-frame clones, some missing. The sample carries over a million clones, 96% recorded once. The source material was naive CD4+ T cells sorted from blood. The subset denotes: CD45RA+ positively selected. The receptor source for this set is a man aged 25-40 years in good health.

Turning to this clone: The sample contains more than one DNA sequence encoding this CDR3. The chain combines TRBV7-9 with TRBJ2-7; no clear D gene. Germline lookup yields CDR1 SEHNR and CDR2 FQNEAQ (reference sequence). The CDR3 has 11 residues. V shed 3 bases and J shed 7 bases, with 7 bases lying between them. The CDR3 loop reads CASSLWGEQYF. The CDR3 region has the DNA TGTGCCAGCAGCTTGTGGGGTGAGCAGTACTTC.

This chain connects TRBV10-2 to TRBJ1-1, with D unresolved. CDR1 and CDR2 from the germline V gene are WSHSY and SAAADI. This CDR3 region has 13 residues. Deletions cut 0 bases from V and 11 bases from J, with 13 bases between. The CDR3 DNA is TGCGCCAGCAGTGAGTCGCACCTCGGTGGGGCTTTCTTT. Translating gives CASSESHLGGAFF.

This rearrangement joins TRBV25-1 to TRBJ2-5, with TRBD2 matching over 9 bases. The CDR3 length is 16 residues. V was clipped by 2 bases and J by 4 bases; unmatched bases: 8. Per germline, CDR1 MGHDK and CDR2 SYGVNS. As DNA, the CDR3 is TGTGCCAGCAGTGAACCGGGACTAGCCTACAGAGAGACCCAGTACTTC. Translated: CASSEPGLAYRETQYF.

In nucleotides, the CDR3 is TGCGCCAGCGGGGAGACCCAGTACTTC. This codes for CASGETQYF. J is TRBJ2-5 and V is TRBV10-1; D is unclear. CDR1 is WNHNN, CDR2 SYGVQD, per germline (reference sequence). The CDR3 loop spans 9 amino acids. Trimming removed 8 bases from V and 5 bases from J, with 3 bases in between.

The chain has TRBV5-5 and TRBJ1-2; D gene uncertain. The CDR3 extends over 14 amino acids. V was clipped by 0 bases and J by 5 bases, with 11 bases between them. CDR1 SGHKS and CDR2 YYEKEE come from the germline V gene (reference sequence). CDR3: CASSLGPQEYGYTF. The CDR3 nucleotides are TGTGCCAGCAGCTTGGGCCCCCAGGAGTATGGCTACACCTTC.

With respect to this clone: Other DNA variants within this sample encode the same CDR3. The CDR3 here is CASSSLAGVYNEQFF. The DNA for the CDR3 is TGTGCCAGCAGCTCCCTAGCGGGCGTATACAATGAGCAGTTCTTC. V gene TRBV7-2 combines with J gene TRBJ2-1; 8 positions match TRBD2. The CDR3 sequence is 15 residues long. After removal of 4 bases from V and 4 bases from J, the junction contained 6 bases not matched to a gene. Germline V gene sequence: CDR1 SGHTA, CDR2 FQGNSA.